This TCR beta chain was captured in a study of cytomegalovirus exposure and HLA in healthy donors. Profiled with immunoSEQ multiplex PCR; TCRdb holds only in-frame clones, not every one. The table lists around 99,000 clones, about 90% of them singletons. Germline CDR1 is MNHEY and CDR2 is SMNVEV (reference sequence). The CDR3 length is 12 residues. Between the trimmed V and J ends, which lost 7 bases and 11 bases, there was a span of 17 bases. The sequenced sample consisted of PBMCs. The sequence was collected from a woman under 30 in good health and CMV-seronegative. The V gene is TRBV27, the J gene TRBJ1-2; D ambiguous. The DNA of the CDR3 is TGTGCCAGCACCGACTTCAAGAGACGGTACACCTTC. This codes for CASTDFKRRYTF.